What follows is one T cell receptor beta chain and its context. Its antigen remains undetermined. No much larger clone is present one base from it, and per-base qualities are unavailable. In Seattle, one collaborating source enrolled patients while the infection was active and tracked those patients longitudinally over the course of disease. Each collaborating institution followed its own protocols to collect whole blood in K2EDTA tubes. For TCRbeta analysis, collaborators shipped samples as frozen whole blood, isolated PBMCs, or DNA extracted from either of those sample types. This sample was included in a study of blood T cell repertoires in COVID-19 (TCRdb year 2020). Some background on the complete study: Collaborator samples came from the United States, Italy and Spain and covered acute and convalescent phases of COVID-19. Nearly every sample came with metadata listing a de-identified subject ID, COVID-19 status, age in years and sex. The samples were drawn from two sources: the first 160 participants of the ongoing ImmuneRACE study, and 1,000 to 1,500 subjects contributed by 6 global collaborators. The repertoires were made available in a free public database intended to serve as a resource for research on the immune response to SARS-CoV-2. The material from the prospective study consisted of cDNA or gDNA derived from T cells, B-cell-depleted T cells, or PBMCs. The dataset comprised deeply sampled blood TCRbeta repertoires from subjects exposed to, actively infected with, or recovered from COVID-19. Where available, HLA class I and class II types were obtained from metadata supplied by the sample provider rather than from assay-based typing. The investigation overall reported the following: Clinical and demographic metadata were provided uncurated, with the amount varying by source and participant.

TCRbeta CDR3 regions were amplified from genomic DNA by means of the immunoSEQ Assay, a bias-controlled multiplex PCR. In the paper's pipeline: Nucleated cell counts per sample were estimated from amplification of reference gene primers within the assay. Sequence reads were collapsed and filtered to measure the absolute abundance of every unique TCRbeta CDR3 rearrangement. For each sample, productive Simpson clonality was calculated as the square root of Simpson's diversity index over productive rearrangements. TCRdb re-hosts the immuneACCESS table, in-frame sequences only. Its copies lack some clones; in the studies checked, an unresolved V gene accounts for under half of them, and the cause for the rest is not known. V, J and clone size derive from that table, while D and trimming were established from the DNA sequence. The sample profile shows about 280,000 clones; 88% of them were found once. The ten largest clones add up to roughly 10% of the sample.

In the germline V gene (reference sequence), CDR1 corresponds to SEHNR and CDR2 to FQNEAQ. At the junction V is shortened by 3 bases and J by 2 bases; bases outside the gene matches: 4. The CDR3 runs 14 amino acids, cysteine and phenylalanine included. Left in the record is the CDR3 DNA by itself, 42 bases read in frame from the first base. The chain links TRBV7-9 with TRBJ2-7; TRBD1 lines up with 7 middle nucleotides. The sequence was collected from a woman younger than 45 with COVID-19, enrolled during active disease. Sequencing input: peripheral blood. The CDR3 loop reads CASSLGTEPYEQYF. Here is the DNA: TGTGCCAGCAGCTTGGGGACAGAACCCTACGAGCAGTACTTC.